The present T cell receptor beta chain was sequenced within a study of T cell repertoires in cytomegalovirus infection. One entry per CDR3 protein, called by TCRdb with MiXCR from the reads. Altogether 800,000 to 950,000 distinct CDR3 sequences are present, less than 35% being singletons, with the ten largest covering roughly 12%. The CDR3 contains 13 residues. CDR1 and CDR2 (germline): ENHRY, SYGVKD. The ends were cut back, 7 bases at V and 7 bases at J, with 14 bases in the middle. This clonotype was detected a few times. Its antigen remains unknown. The rearrangement joins TRBV10-3 to TRBJ2-1; weak D call: TRBD1 (5 bases). The sequencing here drew on cultured CD8+ T cells from PBMCs, taken from culture after CMV antigen stimulation. The TCR originated in a human donor in good health (CMV status not recorded). Some clones in this sample may be carry-over from other donors' samples. Here the CDR3 reads CAINPGPRNEQFF. DNA of the CDR3: TGTGCCATCAACCCAGGGCCTAGGAATGAGCAGTTCTTC.